This T cell receptor (beta chain) was captured in a study of identical twins. In its sample, this clonotype was seen a few times. TCRdb re-analysed the 5' RACE reads in MiXCR, keeping a single row per CDR3 protein. Of 500,000 to 550,000 distinct CDR3 sequences listed, approximately 22% are singletons. Another study also made use of these data, one on T cells expressing NK-cell markers.

This TCR was sampled from a woman aged 18-35 years in good health. Sequenced input: CD4+ T cells sorted from blood.

CDR3 in amino acids: CASSLRTAAYEQYF. CDR3 coding DNA: TGCGCCAGCAGCTTACGGACAGCTGCCTACGAGCAGTACTTC. V is TRBV5-1 and J is TRBJ2-7; D is possibly TRBD1 (6 bases). The CDR3 sequence is 14 residues long. Germline V gene data show CDR1 as SGHRS and CDR2 as YFSETQ. Trimming left V 2 bases short and J 2 bases short, with 11 bases between.